The next 21 T cell receptor beta chains were all read from a single sample in a study of CD8 T cells in ankylosing spondylitis. Study conclusions and caveats: Typical of ankylosing spondylitis blood, it appeared, was a TCR beta motif of fewer than ten highly homologous variants.

No antigen is known for these receptors. Using its own MiXCR run on the 5' RACE reads, TCRdb lists one record per CDR3 protein. Counted here are 750,000 to 850,000 distinct CDR3 sequences, 12% occurring once; the ten biggest clones make up about 0.5%. Sequencing was carried out using blood, either unsorted or a sorted T cell fraction (not recorded which). These receptors came from a male donor with ankylosing spondylitis.

A few counts support this clonotype. J is TRBJ2-5 and V is TRBV5-1; 9 positions agree with TRBD1. This CDR3 spans 14 amino acids. The germline gives CDR1 SGHRS, CDR2 YFSETQ. Trimming cost V 6 bases and J 4 bases; bases outside gene matches: 7. CDR3 DNA: TGCGCCAGCACCCAGACAGGGGGAATAGAGACCCAGTACTTC. Protein: CASTQTGGIETQYF.

This clonotype was recorded a few times. The chain carries TRBV5-1 and TRBJ2-1; tentative D call: TRBD2 (6 bases). Germline V gene lookup returns CDR1 SGHRS and CDR2 YFSETQ. The CDR3 length is 17 residues. Trimming removed 2 bases at V and 0 bases at J, with 15 bases between. CDR3 nucleotides: TGCGCCAGCAGCTTTCGTCTAGTGGGACTCTCCTACAATGAGCAGTTCTTC. Translated, it gives CASSFRLVGLSYNEQFF.

In this sample, this clonotype turned up many times. This rearrangement joins TRBV5-1 to TRBJ2-2, with no clear D. CDR1 is SGHRS and CDR2 is YFSETQ in the germline V gene. The germline V and J ends were trimmed by 1 base and 5 bases, with 12 bases remaining between them. This CDR3 has 15 amino acids. This chain's CDR3 is CASSLTAVVTGELFF. The CDR3 nucleotides read TGCGCCAGCAGCTTGACTGCGGTGGTTACCGGGGAGCTGTTTTTT.

There are many counts of this clonotype. The chain combines TRBV20-1 with TRBJ2-5; the D gene is possibly TRBD2 (6 bases). The germline V gene encodes CDR1 DFQATT and CDR2 SNEGSKA (reference sequence). The V gene lost 5 bases and the J gene lost 4 bases, with 11 bases spanning the gap. This CDR3 region has 12 residues. The CDR3 sequence is CSAQRGGETQYF. CDR3 coding DNA: TGCAGTGCTCAAAGGGGAGGAGAGACCCAGTACTTC.

The rearrangement joins TRBV4-2 to TRBJ2-1, with 10 bases matching TRBD2. V dropped 4 bases and J dropped 7; count of bases not matched to a gene: 10. The germline V gene encodes CDR1 LGHNA and CDR2 YNFKEQ. There are 16 residues in the CDR3. This chain's CDR3 is CASSLLSLAGVNEQFF. CDR3 DNA: TGTGCCAGCAGCCTCCTAAGCCTAGCGGGAGTAAATGAGCAGTTCTTC.

The chain has TRBV20-1 and TRBJ2-7; 10 nucleotides match TRBD1. This CDR3 region has 13 residues. CDR1 DFQATT and CDR2 SNEGSKA come from the germline V gene (reference sequence). V trimming: 6 bases; J trimming: 5 bases; junction bases outside the gene matches: 7. The CDR3 region is CSADSTGGDEQYF. CDR3 in DNA: TGCAGTGCCGATTCGACAGGGGGCGACGAGCAGTACTTC.

In its sample, this clonotype was seen a few times. V is TRBV20-1 and J is TRBJ1-1; no firm D call. The CDR3 length is 13 residues. Per germline, CDR1 DFQATT and CDR2 SNEGSKA (reference sequence). CDR3 in amino acids: CSDRRDPNTEAFF. The DNA of the CDR3 is TGCAGCGATAGAAGGGATCCGAACACTGAAGCTTTCTTT.

In nucleotides, the CDR3 is TGCGCCAGCAGCCAAGACAAGGAAACTAATGAAAAACTGTTTTTT. This translates into CASSQDKETNEKLFF. V is TRBV4-3 and J is TRBJ1-4; D not certain. The CDR3 has 15 amino acids. Germline loops: CDR1 LGHNA, CDR2 YSLEER. V lost 0 bases and J 1 base, leaving 6 bases between the germline ends.

The rearrangement joins TRBV11-2 to TRBJ1-2; D gene ambiguous. The CDR3 is 15 residues long. The germline V gene encodes CDR1 SGHAT and CDR2 FQNNGV. The V end was cut by 3 bases, the J end by 4 bases, with 15 bases between. CDR3 loop: CASSLGGVPSYGYTF. As DNA, the CDR3 is TGTGCCAGCAGCTTGGGCGGTGTTCCCTCCTATGGCTACACCTTC.

The rearrangement links TRBV5-1 to TRBJ2-1, with a tentative D call TRBD1 (5 bases). Trimming shortened V by 0 bases and J by 6 bases, and 13 bases separated the two germline ends. Germline loops: CDR1 SGHRS, CDR2 YFSETQ. This CDR3 has 15 residues. The CDR3 protein is CASSLAGSGRNEQFF. The CDR3 DNA sequence: TGCGCCAGCAGCTTGGCCGGGTCAGGGCGCAATGAGCAGTTCTTC.

This clonotype was detected a few times. The gene calls are TRBV20-1 and TRBJ2-7; D is uncertain. V gave up 0 bases and J gave up 7 bases, with 7 bases separating them. CDR1 and CDR2 from the germline V gene are DFQATT and SNEGSKA (reference sequence). The CDR3 is 11 residues long. The CDR3 spells CSAREFGEQYF. The CDR3 DNA follows: TGCAGTGCTAGAGAATTTGGTGAGCAGTACTTC.

The chain recombines TRBV15 with TRBJ1-1; weak D call: TRBD1 (6 bases). CDR1 is LNHNV, CDR2 YYDKDF, per germline (reference sequence). The ends were cut back, 5 bases at V and 1 base at J, with 17 bases in the middle. This CDR3 contains 16 residues. The CDR3 spells CATSRGETQGNTEAFF. The DNA of the CDR3 is TGTGCCACCAGCCGAGGGGAAACACAGGGGAACACTGAAGCTTTCTTT. The full variable domain, its missing parts supplied by reference TRBV15 and TRBJ1-1, is DAMVIQNPRYQVTQFGKPVTLSCSQTLNHNVMYWYQQKSSQAPKLLFHYYDKDFNNEADTPDNFQSRRPNTSFCFLDIRSPGLGDTAMYLCATSRGETQGNTEAFFGQGTRLTVV.

DNA for the CDR3: TGCGCCAGCAGCCCGGACCCGGGGGGACACAATGAGCAGTTCTTC. This gives the protein CASSPDPGGHNEQFF. The J gene is TRBJ2-1, the V gene TRBV5-1, with 7 bases fitting TRBD2. After removal of 4 bases from V and 5 bases from J, the junction contained 9 bases not matched to a gene. This CDR3 spans 15 amino acids. CDR1 SGHRS and CDR2 YFSETQ come from the germline V gene. The complete variable domain, with remaining parts taken from reference TRBV5-1 and TRBJ2-1, reads KAGVTQTPRYLIKTRGQQVTLSCSPISGHRSVSWYQQTPGQGLQFLFEYFSETQRNKGNFPGRFSGRQFSNSRSEMNVSTLELGDSALYLCASSPDPGGHNEQFFGPGTRLTVL.

There are a few counts of this clonotype. J is TRBJ2-5 and V is TRBV4-1, with 9 bases identical to TRBD2. Losses at the gene ends were 5 bases for V and 3 bases for J; bases not matched to a gene: 16. The CDR3 contains 18 residues. Per the germline V gene, CDR1 is MGHRA and CDR2 is YSYEKL. DNA for the CDR3: TGCGCCAGCAGCAATCGGCCAGTAGCGGGAGCGGTAGAAGAGACCCAGTACTTC. Amino acid sequence: CASSNRPVAGAVEETQYF.

The CDR3, as DNA: TGTGCCATCAGTTCCACTAGCGGGAGGGCCAATGAGCAGTTCTTC. This gives the protein CAISSTSGRANEQFF. V gene TRBV10-3 combines with J gene TRBJ2-1; 13 nucleotides align to TRBD2. Germline V gene lookup returns CDR1 ENHRY and CDR2 SYGVKD. The junction had 4 bases not matched to a gene; V was cut back by 5 bases and J by 6 bases. The CDR3 runs 15 residues.

This chain joins TRBV7-3 and TRBJ2-7; 9 bases agree with TRBD1. The J segment lost 1 base and the V segment lost 6 bases, leaving 7 bases of the junction unmatched. Germline values: CDR1 SGHTA, CDR2 FQGTGA. This CDR3 spans 15 amino acids. CDR3 DNA sequence: TGTGCCAGCAGGATGTACGGGACAGGGTCCTACGAGCAGTACTTC. Amino acid sequence: CASRMYGTGSYEQYF. The full variable domain, completed using reference TRBV7-3 and TRBJ2-7, is GAGVSQTPSNKVTEKGKYVELRCDPISGHTALYWYRQSLGQGPEFLIYFQGTGAADDSGLPNDRFFAVRPEGSVSTLKIQRTERGDSAVYLCASRMYGTGSYEQYFGPGTRLTVT.

The rearrangement links TRBV28 to TRBJ2-7; D gene unclear. V gave up 2 bases and J gave up 2 bases, with 13 bases separating them. In germline, CDR1 is MDHEN, CDR2 SYDVKM. This CDR3 comprises 15 residues. CDR3 protein: CASSLGGSYPYEQYF. The CDR3 DNA sequence: TGTGCCAGCAGTTTAGGCGGCTCCTACCCCTACGAGCAGTACTTC. The entire variable domain, with the rest obtained from reference TRBV28 and TRBJ2-7, is as follows: DVKVTQSSRYLVKRTGEKVFLECVQDMDHENMFWYRQDPGLGLRLIYFSYDVKMKEKGDIPEGYSVSREKKERFSLILESASTNQTSMYLCASSLGGSYPYEQYFGPGTRLTVT.

This clonotype was found many times. The chain couples TRBV12-3 or TRBV12-4 to TRBJ2-1, with 9 bases that match TRBD2. The CDR3 spans 16 residues. Losses at the gene ends were 3 bases for V and 0 bases for J; bases not matched to a gene: 3. CDR3 sequence: CASSLGSGSSYNEQFF. In nucleotides, the CDR3 is TGTGCCAGCAGTTTGGGTAGCGGGAGCTCCTACAATGAGCAGTTCTTC.

The rearrangement joins TRBV7-2 to TRBJ1-3; D is unclear. The germline CDR1 and CDR2 sequences are SGHTA and FQGNSA. Trimming pared 5 bases from V and 7 bases from J, leaving 12 bases between. The CDR3 covers 13 residues. The chain's CDR3 is CASSAFEGNTIYF. In nucleotides, the CDR3 is TGTGCCAGCAGCGCCTTTGAGGGTAACACCATATATTTT.

This clonotype has more than one count but fewer than ten. V usage is TRBV20-1 and J usage is TRBJ1-5; 7 bases are a match to TRBD1. The germline V gene has CDR1 DFQATT and CDR2 SNEGSKA (reference sequence). The CDR3 length is 16 residues. V lost 0 bases and J lost 6; bases outside the gene matches: 11. CDR3 coding DNA: TGCAGTGCTAGAGATCCGCGACAGGCAGGGGGTCAGCCCCAGCATTTT. Translated, it gives CSARDPRQAGGQPQHF.

The chain has TRBV2 and TRBJ1-1; D unclear. V was shortened by 1 base and J by 0 bases, with 3 bases between the two germline ends. The CDR3 has 13 residues. Germline-derived CDR1 and CDR2 are SNHLY and FYNNEI. The CDR3 nucleotides read TGTGCCAGCAGTGAAGGGTTGAACACTGAAGCTTTCTTT. Protein: CASSEGLNTEAFF.